Listed here are 12 T cell receptor beta chains from one sample, sequenced in a study of graft-versus-host responses after intestinal transplantation. The data were produced by immunoSEQ multiplex PCR, yet TCRdb's version contains in-frame clones alone and is incomplete. The sample carries about 70,000 clones, under 90% recorded once. Which antigens these TCRs recognize remains unknown. The source material was unstimulated CD4+ T cells sorted from spleen or lymph node cells, sampled before transplant. The source of these receptors is a human donor who was the organ donor for an intestinal transplant.

The chain joins TRBV15 to TRBJ1-2; a possible D gene is TRBD1 (6 bases). This CDR3 has 15 amino acids. The V and J ends lost 3 bases and 6 bases respectively, with 17 bases between them. Germline V lookup: CDR1 LNHNV, CDR2 YYDKDF (reference sequence). This CDR3 is CATSRGRDTAHGYTF. For the CDR3, the DNA is TGTGCCACCAGCAGGGGCAGGGACACGGCCCATGGCTACACCTTC. The whole variable domain, remainder taken from reference TRBV15 and TRBJ1-2, is DAMVIQNPRYQVTQFGKPVTLSCSQTLNHNVMYWYQQKSSQAPKLLFHYYDKDFNNEADTPDNFQSRRPNTSFCFLDIRSPGLGDTAMYLCATSRGRDTAHGYTFGSGTRLTVV.

CDR3 loop: CASSQKPQGGYGYTF. Here the CDR3 DNA reads TGTGCCAGCAGCCAAAAGCCACAGGGTGGCTATGGCTACACCTTC. This sequence joins TRBV14 and TRBJ1-2, with D perhaps TRBD1 (6 bases). Germline values: CDR1 SGHDN, CDR2 FVKESK. V shed 2 bases and J shed 4 bases, with 14 bases lying between them. The CDR3 is made up of 15 amino acids.

This clone came up once. J is TRBJ2-5 and V is TRBV10-2; D not resolved. CDR3 length: 13 amino acids. From germline, CDR1 is WSHSY and CDR2 SAAADI. Trimming removed 3 bases from V and 5 bases from J, with 10 bases in between. This chain's CDR3 is CASSDFMRETQYF. CDR3 bases: TGCGCCAGCAGTGATTTTATGCGGGAGACCCAGTACTTC.

This clone was seen only once. This chain connects TRBV9 to TRBJ1-5; D is ambiguous. CDR1 is SGDLS, CDR2 YYNGEE, per germline. V was clipped by 0 bases and J by 3 bases, with 10 bases between them. The CDR3 sequence is 15 residues long. As DNA, the CDR3 is TGTGCCAGCAGCGTAGGGGCGGGGAACAATCAGCCCCAGCATTTT. Protein sequence: CASSVGAGNNQPQHF. Full variable domain (outside the CDR3, taken from reference TRBV9 and TRBJ1-5): DSGVTQTPKHLITATGQRVTLRCSPRSGDLSVYWYQQSLDQGLQFLIQYYNGEERAKGNILERFSAQQFPDLHSELNLSSLELGDSALYFCASSVGAGNNQPQHFGDGTRLSIL.

The chain carries TRBV19 and TRBJ1-6; a possible D gene is TRBD1 (6 bases). The CDR3 loop spans 16 amino acids. The germline V and J ends were trimmed by 5 bases and 11 bases, with 22 bases remaining between them. Germline CDR1 and CDR2: LNHDA and SQIVND (reference sequence). The CDR3 sequence is CASSSQQRGNVAPLHF. CDR3 bases: TGTGCCAGTAGTTCTCAGCAGAGGGGGAATGTCGCACCCCTCCACTTT.

This clone was seen only a few times. The chain links TRBV9 to TRBJ1-2; possible D gene TRBD1, 6 bases. CDR3 length: 16 amino acids. Trimming took off 0 bases at V and 6 bases at J, with 18 bases between the two ends. Germline values: CDR1 SGDLS, CDR2 YYNGEE. CDR3 nucleotide sequence: TGTGCCAGCAGCGTAGTCATGGGGGCAGCGATGGATGGCTACACCTTC. Its translation is CASSVVMGAAMDGYTF. Full variable domain (outside the CDR3, taken from reference TRBV9 and TRBJ1-2): DSGVTQTPKHLITATGQRVTLRCSPRSGDLSVYWYQQSLDQGLQFLIQYYNGEERAKGNILERFSAQQFPDLHSELNLSSLELGDSALYFCASSVVMGAAMDGYTFGSGTRLTVV.

The rearrangement links TRBV14 to TRBJ2-5, with D unresolved. CDR1 SGHDN and CDR2 FVKESK come from the germline V gene. This CDR3 region has 15 residues. V was pared by 1 base and J by 0 bases, with 9 bases between. CDR3 DNA: TGTGCCAGCAGCCAAGTTTTTACAGACCAAGAGACCCAGTACTTC. It specifies CASSQVFTDQETQYF.

The chain carries TRBV5-1 and TRBJ2-3; D not certain. Germline assignment: CDR1 SGHRS and CDR2 YFSETQ. Between the trimmed V and J ends, which lost 4 bases and 4 bases, there was a span of 10 bases. The CDR3 has 13 residues. CDR3 amino acids: CASSETLADTQYF. The CDR3 nucleotides are TGCGCCAGCAGCGAGACCCTAGCAGATACGCAGTATTTT. Together with reference TRBV5-1 and TRBJ2-3, the CDR3 gives the full variable domain: KAGVTQTPRYLIKTRGQQVTLSCSPISGHRSVSWYQQTPGQGLQFLFEYFSETQRNKGNFPGRFSGRQFSNSRSEMNVSTLELGDSALYLCASSETLADTQYFGPGTRLTVL.

This clone turned up a few times. J is TRBJ1-1 and V is TRBV19; 8 bases map to TRBD1. The CDR3 runs to 16 residues. Trimming at V came to 1 base and at J to 4 bases, leaving 8 bases not matched to a gene. Germline-derived CDR1 and CDR2 are LNHDA and SQIVND (reference sequence). Written as DNA, the CDR3 is TGTGCCAGTAGTATAGGGGCCCAGGGGGCGCGCACTGAAGCTTTCTTT. Residues: CASSIGAQGARTEAFF.

J is TRBJ1-5 and V is TRBV14; possible D gene TRBD1, 5 bases. CDR3 size: 13 residues. Germline-derived CDR1 and CDR2 are SGHDN and FVKESK. V lost 1 base to trimming and J lost 4 bases, with 5 bases between them. The CDR3 coding sequence is TGTGCCAGCAGCCAAGCAGGGAATCAGCCCCAGCATTTT. As protein: CASSQAGNQPQHF.

J is TRBJ1-1 and V is TRBV2; 9 positions agree with TRBD1. Germline V gene sequence: CDR1 SNHLY, CDR2 FYNNEI. The V segment lost 7 bases and the J segment 0 bases; nucleotides outside the gene matches: 3. This CDR3 comprises 14 residues. The CDR3 region has the DNA TGTGCCAGCAAGGGGACAGGGATGAACACTGAAGCTTTCTTT. This gives the protein CASKGTGMNTEAFF.

This chain joins TRBV28 and TRBJ1-2; TRBD1 matches at 8 bases. Germline V gene data show CDR1 as MDHEN and CDR2 as SYDVKM. The CDR3 has 16 residues. V was clipped by 5 bases and J by 2 bases; unmatched bases: 10. CDR3 in DNA: TGTGCCAGCAGTGGGAGGACAGGGAGCCGAAACTATGGCTACACCTTC. Translating it yields CASSGRTGSRNYGYTF.